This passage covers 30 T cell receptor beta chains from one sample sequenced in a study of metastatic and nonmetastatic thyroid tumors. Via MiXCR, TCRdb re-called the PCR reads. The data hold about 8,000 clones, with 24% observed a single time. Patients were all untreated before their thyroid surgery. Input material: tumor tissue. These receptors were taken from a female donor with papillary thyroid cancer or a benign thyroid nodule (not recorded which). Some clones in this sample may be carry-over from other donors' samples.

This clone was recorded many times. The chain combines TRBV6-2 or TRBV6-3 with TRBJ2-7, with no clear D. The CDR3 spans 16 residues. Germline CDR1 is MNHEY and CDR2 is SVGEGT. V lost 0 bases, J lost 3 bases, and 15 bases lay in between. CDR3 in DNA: TGTGCCAGCAGTTACTCGATGGTCTCGGGTGACTACGAGCAGTACTTC. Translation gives CASSYSMVSGDYEQYF.

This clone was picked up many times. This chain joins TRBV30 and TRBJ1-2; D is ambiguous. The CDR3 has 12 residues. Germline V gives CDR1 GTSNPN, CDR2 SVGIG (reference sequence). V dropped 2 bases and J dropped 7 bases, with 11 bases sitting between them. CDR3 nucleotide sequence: TGTGCCTGGAGTTTGGTCCGAGCTGGCTACACCTTC. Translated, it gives CAWSLVRAGYTF. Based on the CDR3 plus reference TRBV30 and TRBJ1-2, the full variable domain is SQTIHQWPATLVQPVGSPLSLECTVEGTSNPNLYWYRQAAGRGLQLLFYSVGIGQISSEVPQNLSASRPQDRQFILSSKKLLLSDSGFYLCAWSLVRAGYTFGSGTRLTVV.

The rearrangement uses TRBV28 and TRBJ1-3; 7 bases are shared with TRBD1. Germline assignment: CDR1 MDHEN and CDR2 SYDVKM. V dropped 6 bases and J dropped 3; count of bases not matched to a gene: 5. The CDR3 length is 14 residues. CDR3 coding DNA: TGTGCCAGCAGAGGGGGCGGAGGTGGAAACACCATATATTTT. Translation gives CASRGGGGGNTIYF.

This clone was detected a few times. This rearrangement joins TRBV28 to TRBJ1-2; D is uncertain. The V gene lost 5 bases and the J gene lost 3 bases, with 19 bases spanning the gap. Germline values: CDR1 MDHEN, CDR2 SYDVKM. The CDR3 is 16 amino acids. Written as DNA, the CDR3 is TGTGCCAGCAGTACCCCCCGCGCAGCGAGACACTATGGCTACACCTTC. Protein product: CASSTPRAARHYGYTF.

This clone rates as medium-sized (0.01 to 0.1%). CDR3 sequence reads: CASRQGANYEQYF. The CDR3 region has the DNA TGTGCCAGCAGACAGGGGGCAAATTACGAGCAGTACTTC. The gene calls are TRBV7-2 and TRBJ2-7; 9 bases align to TRBD1. This CDR3 spans 13 amino acids. V dropped 6 bases and J dropped 4; count of bases not matched to a gene: 4. Germline CDR1 reads SGHTA; CDR2 reads FQGNSA.

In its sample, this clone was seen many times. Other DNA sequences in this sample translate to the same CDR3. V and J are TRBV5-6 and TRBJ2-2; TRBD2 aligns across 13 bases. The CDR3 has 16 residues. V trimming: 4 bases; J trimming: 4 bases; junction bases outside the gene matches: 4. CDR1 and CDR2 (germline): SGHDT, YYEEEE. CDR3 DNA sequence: TGTGCCAGCAGCACGGGACTAGCGGGATTCACCGGGGAGCTGTTTTTT. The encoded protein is CASSTGLAGFTGELFF.

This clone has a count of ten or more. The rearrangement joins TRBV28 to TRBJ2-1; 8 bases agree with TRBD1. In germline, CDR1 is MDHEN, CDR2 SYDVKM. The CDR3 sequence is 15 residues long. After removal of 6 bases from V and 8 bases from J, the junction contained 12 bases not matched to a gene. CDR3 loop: CASSPPDRVYHEQFF. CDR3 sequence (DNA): TGTGCCAGCAGCCCCCCGGACAGGGTTTACCATGAGCAGTTCTTC.

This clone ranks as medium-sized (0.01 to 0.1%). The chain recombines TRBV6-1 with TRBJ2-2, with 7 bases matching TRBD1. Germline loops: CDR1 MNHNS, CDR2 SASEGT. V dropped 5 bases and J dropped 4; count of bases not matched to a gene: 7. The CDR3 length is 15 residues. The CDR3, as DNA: TGTGCCAGCAGTCAAAGACAGGGAAGCACCGGGGAGCTGTTTTTT. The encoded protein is CASSQRQGSTGELFF.

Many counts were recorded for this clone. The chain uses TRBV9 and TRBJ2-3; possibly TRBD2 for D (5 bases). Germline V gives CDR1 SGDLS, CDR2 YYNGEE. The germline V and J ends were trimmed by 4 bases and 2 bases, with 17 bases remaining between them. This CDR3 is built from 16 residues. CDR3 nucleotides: TGTGCCAGCAGCCCCCTTCCGGGAAGCAACACAGATACGCAGTATTTT. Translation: CASSPLPGSNTDTQYF.

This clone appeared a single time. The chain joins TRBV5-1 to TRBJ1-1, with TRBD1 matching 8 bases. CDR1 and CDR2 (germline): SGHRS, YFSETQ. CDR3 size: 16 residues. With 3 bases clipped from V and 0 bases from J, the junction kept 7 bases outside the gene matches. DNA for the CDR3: TGCGCCAGCAGCTCTCAGGGGGCGCGGGTGAACACTGAAGCTTTCTTT. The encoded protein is CASSSQGARVNTEAFF. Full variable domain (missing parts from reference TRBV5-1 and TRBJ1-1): KAGVTQTPRYLIKTRGQQVTLSCSPISGHRSVSWYQQTPGQGLQFLFEYFSETQRNKGNFPGRFSGRQFSNSRSEMNVSTLELGDSALYLCASSSQGARVNTEAFFGQGTRLTVV.

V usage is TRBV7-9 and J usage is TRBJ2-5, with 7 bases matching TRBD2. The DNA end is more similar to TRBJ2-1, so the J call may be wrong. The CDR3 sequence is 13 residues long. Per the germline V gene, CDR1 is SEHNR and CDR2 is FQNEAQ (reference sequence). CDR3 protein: CASSLRGWDEQFF. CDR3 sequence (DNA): TGTGCCAGCAGCTTGCGGGGGTGGGATGAGCAGTTCTTC.

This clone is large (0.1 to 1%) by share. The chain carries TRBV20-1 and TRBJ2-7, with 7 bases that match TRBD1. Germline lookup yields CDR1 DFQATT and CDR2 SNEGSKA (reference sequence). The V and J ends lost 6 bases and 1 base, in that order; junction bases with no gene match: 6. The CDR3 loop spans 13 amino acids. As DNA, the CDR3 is TGCAGTGCCGATAACAGGGGTTCCTACGAGCAGTACTTC. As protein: CSADNRGSYEQYF.

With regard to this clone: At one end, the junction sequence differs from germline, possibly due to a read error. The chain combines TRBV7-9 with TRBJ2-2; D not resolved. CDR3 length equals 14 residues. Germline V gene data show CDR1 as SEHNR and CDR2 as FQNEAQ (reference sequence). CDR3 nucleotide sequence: TGTGCCAGCTCCGACTTGACGAACACCTGGGAGCTGTTTTTT. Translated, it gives CASSDLTNTWELFF. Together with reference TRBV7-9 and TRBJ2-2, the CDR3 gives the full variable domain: DTGVSQNPRHKITKRGQNVTFRCDPISEHNRLYWYRQTLGQGPEFLTYFQNEAQLEKSRLLSDRFSAERPKGSFSTLEIQRTEQGDSAMYLCASSDLTNTWELFFGEGSRLTVL.

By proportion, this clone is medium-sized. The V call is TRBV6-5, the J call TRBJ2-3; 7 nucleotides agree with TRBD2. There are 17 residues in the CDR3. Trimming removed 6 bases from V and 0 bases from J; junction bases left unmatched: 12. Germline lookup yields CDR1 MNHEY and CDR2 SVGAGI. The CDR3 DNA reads TGTGCCAGCAGCCAACCAGCGGGGCGGGCTAGCACAGATACGCAGTATTTT. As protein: CASSQPAGRASTDTQYF.

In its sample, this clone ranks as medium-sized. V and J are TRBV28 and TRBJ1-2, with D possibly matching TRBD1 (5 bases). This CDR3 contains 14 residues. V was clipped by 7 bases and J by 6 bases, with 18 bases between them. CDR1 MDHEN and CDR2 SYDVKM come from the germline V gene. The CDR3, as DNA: TGTGCCAGCAACCACCGCGGGGCACAGAATGGCTACACCTTC. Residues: CASNHRGAQNGYTF.

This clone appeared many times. The chain's CDR3 is CSASRGARTGELFF. CDR3 nucleotides: TGCAGTGCTAGTCGGGGGGCGCGAACCGGGGAGCTGTTTTTT. The chain recombines TRBV20-1 with TRBJ2-2; TRBD2 is a possible D gene (7 bases). From germline, CDR1 is DFQATT and CDR2 SNEGSKA (reference sequence). The CDR3 covers 14 residues. Trimming took off 3 bases at V and 5 bases at J, with 13 bases between the two ends.

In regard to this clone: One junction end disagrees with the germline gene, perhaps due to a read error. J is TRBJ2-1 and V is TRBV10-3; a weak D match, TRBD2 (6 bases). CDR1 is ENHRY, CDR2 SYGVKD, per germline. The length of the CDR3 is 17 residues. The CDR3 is CAISEFGGSDPDDEQLF. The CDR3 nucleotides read TGTGCCATCAGTGAGTTCGGGGGTTCCGACCCCGACGATGAGCAGCTCTTC.

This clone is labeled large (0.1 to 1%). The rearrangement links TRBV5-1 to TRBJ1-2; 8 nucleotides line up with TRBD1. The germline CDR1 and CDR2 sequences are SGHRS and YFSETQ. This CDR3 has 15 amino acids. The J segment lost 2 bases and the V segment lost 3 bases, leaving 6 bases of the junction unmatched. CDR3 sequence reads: CASSSGTGPNYGYTF. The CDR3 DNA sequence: TGCGCCAGCAGCTCCGGGACAGGCCCGAACTATGGCTACACCTTC.

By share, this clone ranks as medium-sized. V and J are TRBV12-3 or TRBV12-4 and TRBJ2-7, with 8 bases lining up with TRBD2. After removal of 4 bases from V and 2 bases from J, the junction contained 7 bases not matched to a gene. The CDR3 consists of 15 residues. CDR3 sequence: CASSSSSGQPYEQYF. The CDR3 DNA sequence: TGTGCCAGCAGTTCCTCTAGCGGGCAACCCTACGAGCAGTACTTC.

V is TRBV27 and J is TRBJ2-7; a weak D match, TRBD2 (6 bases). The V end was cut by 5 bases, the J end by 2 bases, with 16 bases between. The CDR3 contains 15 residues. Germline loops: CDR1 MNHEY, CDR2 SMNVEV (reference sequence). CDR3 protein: CASSGRKGSAYEQYF. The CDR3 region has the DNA TGTGCCAGCAGTGGGAGGAAGGGGTCCGCCTACGAGCAGTACTTC.

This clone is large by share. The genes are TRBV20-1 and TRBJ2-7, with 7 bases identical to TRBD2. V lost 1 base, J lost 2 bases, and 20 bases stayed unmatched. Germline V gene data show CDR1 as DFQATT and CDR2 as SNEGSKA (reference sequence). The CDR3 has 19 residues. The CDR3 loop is CSARADPRETSLSPYEQYF. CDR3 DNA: TGCAGTGCTAGAGCCGATCCGCGGGAGACGTCCCTTAGCCCCTACGAGCAGTACTTC.

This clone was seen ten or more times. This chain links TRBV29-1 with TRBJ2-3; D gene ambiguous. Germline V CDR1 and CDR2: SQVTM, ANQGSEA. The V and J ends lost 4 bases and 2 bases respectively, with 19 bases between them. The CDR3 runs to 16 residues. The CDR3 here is CSVGVVLGSPTDTQYF. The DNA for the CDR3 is TGCAGCGTTGGGGTGGTTCTGGGGTCCCCCACAGATACGCAGTATTTT.

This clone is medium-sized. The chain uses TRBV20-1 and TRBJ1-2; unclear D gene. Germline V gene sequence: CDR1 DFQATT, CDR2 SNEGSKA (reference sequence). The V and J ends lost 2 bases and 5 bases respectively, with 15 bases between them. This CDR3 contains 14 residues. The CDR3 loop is CSARSPWGGYGYTF. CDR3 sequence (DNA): TGCAGTGCTAGATCCCCATGGGGAGGGTATGGCTACACCTTC.

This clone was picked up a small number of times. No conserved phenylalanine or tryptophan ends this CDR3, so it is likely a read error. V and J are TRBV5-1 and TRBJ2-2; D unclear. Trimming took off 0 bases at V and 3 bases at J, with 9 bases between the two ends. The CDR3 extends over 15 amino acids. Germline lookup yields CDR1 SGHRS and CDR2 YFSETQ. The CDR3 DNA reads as TGCGCCAGCAGCTTGGGCACAACGGACACCGGGGAGCTGTTTTCT. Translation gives CASSLGTTDTGELFS.

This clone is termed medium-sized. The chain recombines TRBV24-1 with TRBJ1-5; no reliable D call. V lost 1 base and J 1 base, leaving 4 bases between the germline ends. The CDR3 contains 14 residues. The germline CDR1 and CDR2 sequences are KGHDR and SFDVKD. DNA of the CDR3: TGTGCCACCAGTGATTTATTCAGCAATCAGCCCCAGCATTTT. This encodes CATSDLFSNQPQHF.

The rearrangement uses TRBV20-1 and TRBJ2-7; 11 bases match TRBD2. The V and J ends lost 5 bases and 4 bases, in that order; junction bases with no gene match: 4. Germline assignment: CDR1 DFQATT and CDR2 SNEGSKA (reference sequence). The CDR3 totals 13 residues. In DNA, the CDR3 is TGCAGTGCTGCTGGGACTAGCGGTTACGAGCAGTACTTC. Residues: CSAAGTSGYEQYF.

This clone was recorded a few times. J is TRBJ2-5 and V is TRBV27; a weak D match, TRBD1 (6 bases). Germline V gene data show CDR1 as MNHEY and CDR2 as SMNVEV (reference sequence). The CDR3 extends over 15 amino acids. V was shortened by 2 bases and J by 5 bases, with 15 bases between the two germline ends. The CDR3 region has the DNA TGTGCCAGCAGTTTAAAAAATAGGCAGGGGGAGACCCAGTACTTC. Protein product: CASSLKNRQGETQYF.

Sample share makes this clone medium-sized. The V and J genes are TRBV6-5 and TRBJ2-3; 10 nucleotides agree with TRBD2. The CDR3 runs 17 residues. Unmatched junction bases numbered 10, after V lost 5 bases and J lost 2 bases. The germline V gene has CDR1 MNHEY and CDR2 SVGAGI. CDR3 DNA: TGTGCCAGCAGTGTACTCGCGACTAGCGGGTTCACAGATACGCAGTATTTT. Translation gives CASSVLATSGFTDTQYF.

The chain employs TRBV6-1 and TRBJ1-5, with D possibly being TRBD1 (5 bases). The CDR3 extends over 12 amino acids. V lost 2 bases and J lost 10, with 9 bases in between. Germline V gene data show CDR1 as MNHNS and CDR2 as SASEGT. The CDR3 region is CASSETGGPQHF. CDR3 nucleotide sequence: TGTGCCAGCAGTGAAACGGGGGGACCCCAGCATTTT.

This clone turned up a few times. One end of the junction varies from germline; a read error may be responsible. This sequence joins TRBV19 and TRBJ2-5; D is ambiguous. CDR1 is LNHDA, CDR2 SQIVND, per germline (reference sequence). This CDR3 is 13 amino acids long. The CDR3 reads CASIGASLRTKYF. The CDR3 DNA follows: TGTGCCAGTATCGGAGCCAGTCTAAGGACCAAGTACTTC.